What follows is one T cell receptor beta chain and its context. Its specificity is unknown. The CDR3 contains 14 residues. Per germline, CDR1 MNHEY and CDR2 SVGAGI. The V and J ends lost 4 bases and 6 bases, in that order; junction bases with no gene match: 5. It was with 60 Vbeta and 13 Jbeta primers that the PCR ran. The repertoire was sequenced with immunoSEQ multiplex PCR; TCRdb's copy has only in-frame clones and lacks some. This sample has 150,000 to 200,000 clones, with about 77% found just once. The sample belongs to a study of cytomegalovirus exposure and HLA in healthy donors. Findings of the study overall: About 87% or about 30% of the time was how often most TCR beta V segments were productive, according to an earlier analysis.

The chain combines TRBV6-5 with TRBJ2-2, with 7 nucleotides matching TRBD2. The source material was PBMCs. The clonotype was recovered from a male donor in good health and CMV-seropositive. In DNA form, the CDR3 reads TGTGCCAGCAGTTTAAGCGGGGAGGCCGGGGAGCTGTTTTTT. This encodes CASSLSGEAGELFF.